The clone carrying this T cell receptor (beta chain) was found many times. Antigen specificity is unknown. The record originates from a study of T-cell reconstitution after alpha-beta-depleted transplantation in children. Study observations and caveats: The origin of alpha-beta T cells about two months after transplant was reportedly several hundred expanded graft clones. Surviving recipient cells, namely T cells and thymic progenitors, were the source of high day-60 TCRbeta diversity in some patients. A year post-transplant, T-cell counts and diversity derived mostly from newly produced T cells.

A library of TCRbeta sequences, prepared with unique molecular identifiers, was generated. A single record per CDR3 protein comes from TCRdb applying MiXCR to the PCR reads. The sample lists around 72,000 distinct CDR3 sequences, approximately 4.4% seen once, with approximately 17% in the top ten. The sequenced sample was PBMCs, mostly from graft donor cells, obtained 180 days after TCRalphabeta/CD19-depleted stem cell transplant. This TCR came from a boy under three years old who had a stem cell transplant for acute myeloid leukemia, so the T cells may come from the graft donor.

CDR3 coding DNA: TGTGCCAGCAGTTCTTTTACAGGGGGGAATTCACCCCTCCACTTT. This codes for CASSSFTGGNSPLHF. The gene calls are TRBV28 and TRBJ1-6; 8 bases are shared with TRBD1. Per germline, CDR1 MDHEN and CDR2 SYDVKM. This CDR3 region has 15 residues. J was trimmed by 7 bases and V by 4 bases; bases with no gene match: 6. The variable domain in full, completed from reference TRBV28 and TRBJ1-6, reads DVKVTQSSRYLVKRTGEKVFLECVQDMDHENMFWYRQDPGLGLRLIYFSYDVKMKEKGDIPEGYSVSREKKERFSLILESASTNQTSMYLCASSSFTGGNSPLHFGNGTRLTVT.